This TCR beta chain was obtained from a study of T cells after yellow fever vaccination. This clonotype was counted only a few times. TCRdb re-called the 5' RACE reads through MiXCR, storing one row per CDR3 protein. The sample carries about 240,000 distinct CDR3 sequences, about 7% recorded once. The CDR3 has 17 residues. J gave up 5 bases and V 5 bases, and 18 bases lay outside the gene matches. Germline V gene data show CDR1 as DFQATT and CDR2 as SNEGSKA (reference sequence). The chain links TRBV20-1 to TRBJ2-7; 10 bases align to TRBD2. The specimen was CD4+ T cells sorted from PBMCs, collected 15 days after the yellow fever booster vaccination. The clonotype originates from a young man who received the YFV17D yellow fever vaccine. The CDR3 DNA follows: TGCAGTGCTTCCGGTGGAAGAGCGGGAGGGCCAAGGAACGAGCAGTACTTC. The encoded protein is CSASGGRAGGPRNEQYF.